This TCR beta chain was retrieved from a study of T cell responses to AZD1222 COVID-19 vaccine. Study-wide results and limits: Spike-specific TCR repertoires showed rising breadth and depth after two AZD1222 doses.

Germline V gene data show CDR1 as LNHDA and CDR2 as SQIVND (reference sequence). Trimming cost V 5 bases and J 5 bases, with 10 bases left between them. The CDR3 sequence is 13 residues long. About this clone: Its target is not known.

Clones were sequenced by immunoSEQ multiplex PCR, and TCRdb holds only the in-frame ones, with some missing. The sample includes about 110,000 clones, more than 85% seen only once; the top ten take 1% to 1.5%. The gene calls are TRBV19 and TRBJ1-5; D uncertain. The specimen was peripheral blood, collected on day 0 of AZD1222 vaccination. This TCR was sampled from an adult in good health. CDR3 residues: CASSGEQYQPQHF. In DNA, the CDR3 is TGTGCCAGTAGTGGGGAACAATATCAGCCCCAGCATTTT.